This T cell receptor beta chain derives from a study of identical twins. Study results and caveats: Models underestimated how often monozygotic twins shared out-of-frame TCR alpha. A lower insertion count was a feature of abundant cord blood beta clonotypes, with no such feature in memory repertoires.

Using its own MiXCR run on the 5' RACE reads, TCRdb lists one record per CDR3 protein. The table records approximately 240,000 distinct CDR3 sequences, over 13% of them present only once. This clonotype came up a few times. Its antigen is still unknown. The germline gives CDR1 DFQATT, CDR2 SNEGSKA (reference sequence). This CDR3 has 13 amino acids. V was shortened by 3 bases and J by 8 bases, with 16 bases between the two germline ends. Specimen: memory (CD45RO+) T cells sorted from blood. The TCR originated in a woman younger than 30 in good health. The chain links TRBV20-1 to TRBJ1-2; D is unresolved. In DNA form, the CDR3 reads TGCAGTGCTAGGAGGACTGCATTGGAGGGCTACACCTTC. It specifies CSARRTALEGYTF.